These T cell receptor beta chains were read from a single sample in a study of cytomegalovirus exposure and HLA in healthy donors. Repertoires were generated with immunoSEQ multiplex PCR, while TCRdb's copy carries only in-frame clones and drops some. The sample includes around 150,000 clones, about four fifths of them seen just once. Sequencing used PBMCs. These TCRs come from a man in his thirties or forties in good health. Both conserved end residues are part of each CDR3. The D gene is left open where the match is weak. A clone size is listed for some rows: how often the clone was seen (once, few, many), or a class if it is expanded.

>.|TRBJ1-2|TRBV9|.
TGTGCCAGCAGCGCCGACTCTCGATCCTATGGCTACACCTTC
CASSADSRSYGYTF
>.|TRBJ2-1|TRBV9|TRBD2
TGTGCCAGCAGCGTAAGCGGGAGGGGAAATGAGCAGTTCTTC
CASSVSGRGNEQFF
>.|TRBJ2-2|TRBV19|TRBD1
TGTGCCAGTAGGCTCGGGACAGGATACACCGGGGAGCTGTTTTTT
CASRLGTGYTGELFF
>.|TRBJ2-1|TRBV19|TRBD2
TGTGCCAGTAGCGCCACTAGCGGGCCGAACAATGAGCAGTTCTTC
CASSATSGPNNEQFF
>once|TRBJ1-2|TRBV28|.
TGTGCCAGCAGTGTACAGGGCCGCTACACCTTC
CASSVQGRYTF
>.|TRBJ1-2|TRBV7-9|TRBD1
TGTTCCAGCAGCCACACACAGGGGCCGAGGGTAGGATATGGCTACACCTTC
CSSSHTQGPRVGYGYTF
>.|TRBJ2-7|TRBV28|TRBD1
TGTGCCAGCAGTTATAATCGGGACAGCTACGAGCAGTACTTC
CASSYNRDSYEQYF
>.|TRBJ2-5|TRBV7-9|.
TGTTCCAGCAGCCAAGACGGGCGGAGGGAGACCCAGTACTTC
CSSSQDGRRETQYF
>.|TRBJ2-2|TRBV27|.
TGTGCCAGCAGTTTGAGCTTGAACACCGGGGAGCTGTTTTTT
CASSLSLNTGELFF
>.|TRBJ1-2|TRBV6-5|.
TGTGCCAGCAGGGTAGCTAACTATGGCTACACCTTC
CASRVANYGYTF
>.|TRBJ2-7|TRBV5-6|.
TGTGCCAGCAGCTTCGGCGGGGAAAGTTACTACGAGCAGTACTTC
CASSFGGESYYEQYF
>.|TRBJ1-5|TRBV6-6|TRBD1
TGTGCCAGCGGCAGACAGGGGGGTCCCAATCAGCCCCAGCATTTT
CASGRQGGPNQPQHF
>.|TRBJ2-3|TRBV6-6|TRBD2
TGTGCCAGCAGCCCCGGGACTAGCGGCACAGATACGCAGTATTTT
CASSPGTSGTDTQYF
>.|TRBJ1-1|TRBV6-1|.
TGTGCCAGCAGTGAAACCTCAACTTGGACAATAACGACTGAAGCTTTCTTT
CASSETSTWTITTEAFF
>few|TRBJ2-3|TRBV7-3|TRBD2
TGTGCCAGCAGCTTGGGACCCGGGGTAGCGGGAGTTGGAGATACGCAGTATTTT
CASSLGPGVAGVGDTQYF
>.|TRBJ2-1|TRBV11-1|.
TGTGCCAGCAGCCCAGACCCCGGACAGCAGCGGTTCTTC
CASSPDPGQQRFF
>.|TRBJ2-3|TRBV6-5|.
TGTGCCAGCAGTTACTCGAGGGTTCTAAACACAGATACGCAGTATTTT
CASSYSRVLNTDTQYF
>.|TRBJ1-5|TRBV28|.
TGTGCCAGCACCTTCTTCGCGGCCACACATCAGCCCCAGCATTTT
CASTFFAATHQPQHF
>.|TRBJ2-7|TRBV6-5|.
TGTGCCAGCAGCGCCTACAGGGATGAGCGCGAGCAGTACTTC
CASSAYRDEREQYF
>few|TRBJ2-1|TRBV7-9|TRBD2
TGTTCCAGCAGCTTAGGGCGGGGGAACTTCGTTAGGAATGAGCAGTTCTTC
CSSSLGRGNFVRNEQFF
>.|TRBJ1-2|TRBV11-2|TRBD1
TGTGCCAGCAGCTACACCGGGACAGACTATGGCTACACCTTC
CASSYTGTDYGYTF
>.|TRBJ2-1|TRBV20-1|.
TGCAGTGCTAGCAGTCCCGATGAGCAGTTCTTC
CSASSPDEQFF
>.|TRBJ2-7|TRBV19|TRBD2
TGTGCCAGTAGTAGGGGACTAGTTGTTCTCTACGAGCAGTACTTC
CASSRGLVVLYEQYF
>few|TRBJ1-2|TRBV20-1|TRBD1
TGCAGCGCCGACAGGGGCTATGGCTACACCTTC
CSADRGYGYTF
>once|TRBJ2-3|TRBV9|TRBD1
TGTGCCAGCAGCGTACAGGACAGGGGCATAACAGATACGCAGTATTTT
CASSVQDRGITDTQYF
>.|TRBJ1-2|TRBV6-5|.
TGTGCCAGCAGTTACTCTTCAGGGGAAATTGCCTATGGCTACACCTTC
CASSYSSGEIAYGYTF
>.|TRBJ1-2|TRBV7-9|TRBD1
TGTGCCAGCAGCTTCCCGGGGGCGAGGGGGCCGAAGGGCTACACCTTC
CASSFPGARGPKGYTF
>.|TRBJ2-1|TRBV19|TRBD2
TGTGCCAGTACTAAGGGACTAGCGGGAGGTAGGGATGAGCAGTTCTTC
CASTKGLAGGRDEQFF
>.|TRBJ1-1|TRBV6-5|.
TGTGCCAGCAGTTACTCGGCAGGGCTGACTGAAGCTTTCTTT
CASSYSAGLTEAFF
>.|TRBJ1-5|TRBV4-2|.
TGTGCCAGCAGCCCTCATTGGGAGGGCAATCAGCCCCAGCATTTT
CASSPHWEGNQPQHF
>.|TRBJ2-7|TRBV7-9|.
TGTTCCAGCAGCTTAGAACACCACGAGCAGTACTTC
CSSSLEHHEQYF